This is a list of T cell receptor beta chains from one sample in a study of shared clonotypes between healthy human individuals. Produced via immunoSEQ multiplex PCR; TCRdb's table is partial and in-frame only. In the table there are over a million clones, around four fifths of which are singletons. Sequencing input: memory CD4+ T cells sorted from blood. The source of these receptors is a young man in good health. The CDR3 runs from the conserved cysteine through the conserved F or W. A D gene is named only where the DNA matches it firmly. Expanded clones get a size class; other rows say once, few or many, or leave the size out.

J | size | D | V | DNA | CDR3
TRBJ2-7 | - | - | TRBV6-1 | TGTGCCAGCAGTGAGCGTCTGGTAAGCGAGCAGTACTTC | CASSERLVSEQYF
TRBJ1-1 | few | TRBD1 | TRBV27 | TGTGCCAGCAGTTCCCGGACAGGCCGGGACACTGAAGCTTTCTTT | CASSSRTGRDTEAFF
TRBJ2-7 | - | TRBD2 | TRBV5-6 | TGTGCCAGCAGCTTGTTCTGGCGGGAGGACTACGAGCAGTACTTC | CASSLFWREDYEQYF
TRBJ2-5 | few | - | TRBV7-9 | TGTGCCAGCAGCCTATCCTCCGAGACCCAGTACTTC | CASSLSSETQYF
TRBJ2-3 | many | - | TRBV5-1 | TGCGCCAGCAGCTCCTGGGGGGATACGCAGTATTTT | CASSSWGDTQYF
TRBJ1-2 | few | - | TRBV27 | TGTGCCAGCACCCGTTATGGCGGGGGCCATTCCTATGGCTACACCTTC | CASTRYGGGHSYGYTF
TRBJ2-7 | - | - | TRBV2 | TGTGCCAGCCGCCTGAGGGCGGCCACCTCCTACGAGCAGTACTTC | CASRLRAATSYEQYF
TRBJ2-3 | - | TRBD2 | TRBV25-1 | TGTGCCAGCTCTGGGACTAGCCCCACAGATACGCAGTATTTT | CASSGTSPTDTQYF
TRBJ1-1 | few | - | TRBV7-3 | TGTGCCAGCAGCTTAACGCAGGGGACTGAAGCTTTCTTT | CASSLTQGTEAFF
TRBJ2-4 | - | TRBD2 | TRBV4-1 | TGCGCCAGCAGCCAAGGGGCGGGGTTTCCTAGCGGGGGTAGGGACTACATTCAGTACTTC | CASSQGAGFPSGGRDYIQYF
TRBJ2-7 | - | TRBD1 | TRBV27 | TGTGCCAGCAGTTTATCGATCACCGGGACAGGGAACGAGCAGTACTTC | CASSLSITGTGNEQYF
TRBJ2-1 | - | - | TRBV7-2 | TGTGCCAGCAGCTTAGCCCACGGGAGCTCCTACAATGAGCAGTTCTTC | CASSLAHGSSYNEQFF
TRBJ2-2 | - | - | TRBV9 | TGTGCCAGCAGCCCCCGGGAGCCCTTTAACCGGGAGCTGTTTTTT | CASSPREPFNRELFF
TRBJ2-3 | - | TRBD2 | TRBV5-4 | TGTGCCAGCAGCTTGGTGGAACTAGCGAACACAGATACGCAGTATTTT | CASSLVELANTDTQYF
TRBJ2-7 | - | - | TRBV11-3 | TGTGCCAGCAGCTCTTACCCCTGGCTTTGCGGACAGTGCTCCTACGAGCAGTACTTC | CASSSYPWLCGQCSYEQYF
TRBJ2-1 | - | TRBD2 | TRBV7-6 | TGTGCCAGCAGCTTAGCGCTAGCGGGAGTCTCCTACAATGAGCAGTTCTTC | CASSLALAGVSYNEQFF
TRBJ2-3 | - | - | TRBV6-1 | TGTGCCAGCAGTGACCCATGGCGGGGAGTCACAGATACGCAGTATTTT | CASSDPWRGVTDTQYF
TRBJ1-1 | - | - | TRBV7-2 | TGTGCCAGCAGCTTTCGGCCAGGGAACACTGAAGCTTTCTTT | CASSFRPGNTEAFF
TRBJ2-3 | - | - | TRBV7-9 | TGTGCCAGCAGCTACCCCTCCACAGATACGCAGTATTTT | CASSYPSTDTQYF
TRBJ2-5 | - | - | TRBV7-9 | TGTGCCAGCAGCGTAGTGGAAAGACCAGAGACCCAGTACTTC | CASSVVERPETQYF
TRBJ2-7 | - | - | TRBV7-2 | TGTGCCAGCAGCTTATCAGTAGGGCAGGCCTACGAGCAGTACTTC | CASSLSVGQAYEQYF
TRBJ1-2 | - | - | TRBV11-3 | TGTGCCAGCACCAGGGGACATTCTAACTATGGCTACACCTTC | CASTRGHSNYGYTF
TRBJ2-4 | many | TRBD1 | TRBV2 | TGTGCCACCACCGGGACAGTGCTCAAAAACATTCAGTACTTC | CATTGTVLKNIQYF
TRBJ2-3 | - | TRBD2 | TRBV7-7 | TGTGCTAGCAGCTTAGGGACTAGCGGAACAGATACGCAGTATTTT | CASSLGTSGTDTQYF
TRBJ1-2 | once | - | TRBV6-6 | TGTGCCAGCAGGCCCGATGGAGCTGGCTACACCTTC | CASRPDGAGYTF
TRBJ2-7 | - | - | TRBV18 | TGTGCCAGCTCACCTAAGGACTACGAGCAGTACTTC | CASSPKDYEQYF
TRBJ1-3 | - | - | TRBV28 | TGTGCCAGCAGTTCCGGGGGCTCTGGAAACACCATATATTTT | CASSSGGSGNTIYF
TRBJ1-1 | - | - | TRBV6-5 | TGTGCCAGCAGCCGCCATCAAAGGAACACTGAAGCTTTCTTT | CASSRHQRNTEAFF
TRBJ1-1 | - | - | TRBV19 | TGTGCCAGTAGGGTTCACGCCCGGGCCTTGAACACTGAAGCTTTCTTT | CASRVHARALNTEAFF
TRBJ2-1 | - | TRBD2 | TRBV5-1 | TGCGCCAGCAGCCCCGAGGTAGCGGGCTACAATGAGCAGTTCTTC | CASSPEVAGYNEQFF
TRBJ2-1 | - | - | TRBV6-6 | TGTGCCAGCAGTTACGGCGAAATGGGTGAGCAGTTCTTC | CASSYGEMGEQFF
TRBJ2-2 | - | - | TRBV9 | TGTGCCAGCAGCCCCCGACTAGAGCTCGGCGGGGAGCTGTTTTTT | CASSPRLELGGELFF
TRBJ1-1 | - | - | TRBV18 | TGTGCCAGCTCACCCCAGCCGGACACTGAAGCTTTCTTT | CASSPQPDTEAFF
TRBJ2-1 | - | - | TRBV2 | TGTGCCAGCAGTGTCCGGGGGATGGATGAGCAGTTCTTC | CASSVRGMDEQFF
TRBJ2-3 | - | TRBD2 | TRBV2 | TGTGCCAGCAGCGGGCGAGGAGCGGGGGGGACAGATACGCAGTATTTT | CASSGRGAGGTDTQYF
TRBJ2-3 | - | - | TRBV5-1 | TGCGCCAGCAGGATGGGGGGCTCGTCGGGCACAGATACGCAGTATTTT | CASRMGGSSGTDTQYF
TRBJ2-5 | - | - | TRBV19 | TGTGCCAGTAGTACCGCTCGCGTTTTTGCAGAGACCCAGTACTTC | CASSTARVFAETQYF
TRBJ2-1 | - | - | TRBV11-3 | TGTGCCAGCAGCCCCGCGACGGGGCCCCTCTTCTTC | CASSPATGPLFF
TRBJ1-2 | many | - | TRBV9 | TGTGCCAGCAGCCTAGACGAGTATGGCTACACCTTC | CASSLDEYGYTF
TRBJ1-5 | - | - | TRBV5-1 | TGCGCCAGCAGGAGGCATTTGGGATTACCCCAGCATTTT | CASRRHLGLPQHF
TRBJ2-7 | - | - | TRBV12-1 | TGTGCCAGCAGCCTTCGGCCCAGGGGTTGTTCCGAGCAGTACTTC | CASSLRPRGCSEQYF